This T cell receptor beta chain stems from a study of cytomegalovirus exposure and HLA in healthy donors. Findings and limits, study-wide: As a later analysis showed, several of the most significant clusters appeared to be linked to common viral pathogens. In a later analysis, approximately 18,000 TCR beta sequences were associated with HLA alleles at 0.05 false discovery rate.

Vbeta (60) and Jbeta (13) primers were used in the PCR. The method was immunoSEQ multiplex PCR; TCRdb's version includes in-frame clones alone and lacks a portion of them. The sample holds around 150,000 clones, around 80% seen once. V lost 3 bases and J lost 5; bases outside the gene matches: 4. This CDR3 is built from 14 residues. Germline V CDR1 and CDR2: SEHNR, FQNEAQ (reference sequence). About this clone itself: No antigen is known for it.

Sequences were obtained from PBMCs. The clonotype comes from a man aged 18 to 29 in good health and CMV-seronegative. This chain uses TRBV7-9 with TRBJ2-3, with TRBD2 identical over 8 bases. The CDR3: CASSLGLGGDTQYF. The CDR3 DNA follows: TGTGCCAGCAGCTTGGGACTAGGGGGAGATACGCAGTATTTT. Complete variable domain (other parts from reference TRBV7-9 and TRBJ2-3): DTGVSQNPRHKITKRGQNVTFRCDPISEHNRLYWYRQTLGQGPEFLTYFQNEAQLEKSRLLSDRFSAERPKGSFSTLEIQRTEQGDSAMYLCASSLGLGGDTQYFGPGTRLTVL.